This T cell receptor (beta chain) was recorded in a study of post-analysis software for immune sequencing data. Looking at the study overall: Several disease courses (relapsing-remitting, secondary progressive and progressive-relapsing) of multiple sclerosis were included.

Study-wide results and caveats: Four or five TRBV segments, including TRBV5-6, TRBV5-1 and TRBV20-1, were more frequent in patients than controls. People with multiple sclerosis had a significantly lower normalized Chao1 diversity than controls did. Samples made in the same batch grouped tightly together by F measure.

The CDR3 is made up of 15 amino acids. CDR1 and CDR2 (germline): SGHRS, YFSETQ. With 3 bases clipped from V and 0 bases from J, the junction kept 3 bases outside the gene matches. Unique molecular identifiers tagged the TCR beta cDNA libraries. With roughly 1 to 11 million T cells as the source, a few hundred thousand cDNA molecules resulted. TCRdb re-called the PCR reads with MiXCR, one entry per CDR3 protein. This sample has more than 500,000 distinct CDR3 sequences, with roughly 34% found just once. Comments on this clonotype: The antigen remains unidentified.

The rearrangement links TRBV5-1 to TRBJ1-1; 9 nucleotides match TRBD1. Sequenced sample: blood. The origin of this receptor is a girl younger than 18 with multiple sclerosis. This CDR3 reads CASSSGQGMNTEAFF. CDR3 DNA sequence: TGCGCCAGCAGCTCTGGACAGGGGATGAACACTGAAGCTTTCTTT.